What follows describes a single T cell receptor beta chain. Its target is unknown. Other DNA sequences from this sample encode an identical CDR3 as well. Among the donors, all were Caucasian adults who lived in Nashville, Tennessee. Deep was the level at which the assay was run. Produced via immunoSEQ multiplex PCR; TCRdb's table is partial and in-frame only. The sample holds some 2.1 million clones, roughly 95% seen once. Germline assignment: CDR1 SGHRS and CDR2 YFSETQ. The CDR3 totals 16 residues. Germline trimming cut 4 bases from V and 0 bases from J; bases unmatched to any gene: 7. The data were obtained in a study of shared clonotypes between healthy human individuals. General study points: Non-shared clonotypes displayed generation probabilities falling below those of clonotypes present in all four donors. An effect of sequencing depth on clonotype sharing among donors was expected.

The rearrangement joins TRBV5-1 to TRBJ1-5, with 7 bases aligning to TRBD1. The TCR originated in a man aged 18 to 30 in good health. Sequenced: naive CD4+ T cells sorted from blood. Documented subset: CD45RA+ positively selected. CDR3 nucleotides: TGCGCCAGCAGCCCAGGACAGGCCCATAGCAATCAGCCCCAGCATTTT. Residues: CASSPGQAHSNQPQHF.